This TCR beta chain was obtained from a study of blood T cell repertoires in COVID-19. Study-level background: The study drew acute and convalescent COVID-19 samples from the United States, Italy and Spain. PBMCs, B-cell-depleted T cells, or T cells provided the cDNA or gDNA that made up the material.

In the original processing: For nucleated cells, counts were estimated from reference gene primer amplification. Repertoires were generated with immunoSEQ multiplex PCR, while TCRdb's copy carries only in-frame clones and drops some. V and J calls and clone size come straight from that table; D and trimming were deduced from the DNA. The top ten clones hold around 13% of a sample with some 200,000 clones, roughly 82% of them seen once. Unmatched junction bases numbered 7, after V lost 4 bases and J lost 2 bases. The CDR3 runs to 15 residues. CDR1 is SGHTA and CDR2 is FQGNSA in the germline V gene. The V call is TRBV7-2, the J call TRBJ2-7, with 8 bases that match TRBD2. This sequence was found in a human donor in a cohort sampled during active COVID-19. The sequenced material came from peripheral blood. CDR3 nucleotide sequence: TGTGCCAGCAGCTCTCAGGCGGGAGGTACCTACGAGCAGTACTTC. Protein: CASSSQAGGTYEQYF.